The text below deals with one TCR beta chain. Its target is unknown. One end of the junction varies from germline; a read error may be responsible. This record comes from a study of T cell repertoires in cytomegalovirus infection. TCRdb re-derived calls from the reads in MiXCR, one entry per CDR3 protein. The data show 300,000 to 400,000 distinct CDR3 sequences, almost 30% seen once. The CDR3 has 17 residues. Germline V CDR1 and CDR2: SGHTA, FQGNSA. The clonotype originates from a human donor in good health (CMV status not recorded). Some clones in this sample may be carry-over from other donors' samples. The sample in question was cultured PBMCs, obtained from culture after CMV antigen stimulation. The chain has TRBV7-2 and TRBJ2-1; TRBD2 agrees at 12 bases. DNA of the CDR3: TGTGCCAGCAGCTTAGTGCGACTAGCGGGAGTAATGAATGATCAGTTCTTC. This encodes CASSLVRLAGVMNDQFF.